This entry lists 15 T cell receptor beta chains sequenced from one sample in a study of T cell changes during pregnancy in multiple sclerosis. Assay used: immunoSEQ multiplex PCR; TCRdb lists only in-frame clones, some missing. Here the sample spans around 69,000 clones, approximately 90% being singletons. Specimen: peripheral blood, collected in the third trimester of pregnancy. The receptors stem from a female donor with multiple sclerosis, enrolled in a pregnancy study.

The V and J genes are TRBV20-1 and TRBJ2-7; possibly TRBD1 for D (6 bases). The CDR3 consists of 11 residues. Germline CDR1 and CDR2: DFQATT and SNEGSKA (reference sequence). The CDR3 reads CTPGQLYEQYF. CDR3 in DNA: TGCACCCCGGGACAACTCTACGAGCAGTACTTC.

This chain uses TRBV6-1 with TRBJ1-3; TRBD1 might be the D (6 bases). The CDR3 is 14 amino acids. Germline V gives CDR1 MNHNS, CDR2 SASEGT. V gave up 3 bases and J gave up 0 bases, with 6 bases separating them. The CDR3 DNA reads TGTGCCAGCAGTGAGGACAGCTCTGGAAACACCATATATTTT. It specifies CASSEDSSGNTIYF.

V gene TRBV15 combines with J gene TRBJ2-5; TRBD1 matches at 7 bases. The length of the CDR3 is 13 residues. V lost 3 bases to trimming and J lost 3 bases; unmatched junction nucleotides: 1. The germline V gene encodes CDR1 LNHNV and CDR2 YYDKDF (reference sequence). The CDR3 sequence: CATSRTGKETQYF. The CDR3 nucleotides read TGTGCCACCAGCAGGACAGGGAAAGAGACCCAGTACTTC.

The gene calls are TRBV27 and TRBJ2-1, with 13 bases identical to TRBD2. The V gene end was trimmed by 5 bases and the J gene end by 9 bases; junction bases not matched to a gene: 7. Germline V gives CDR1 MNHEY, CDR2 SMNVEV (reference sequence). This CDR3 is built from 15 residues. The chain's CDR3 is CASSTTSGRAGEQFF. For the CDR3, the DNA is TGTGCCAGCAGTACTACTAGCGGGAGGGCGGGTGAGCAGTTCTTC.

This clone was observed a few times. J is TRBJ2-3 and V is TRBV10-1, with D tentatively TRBD2 (6 bases). Per the germline V gene, CDR1 is WNHNN and CDR2 is SYGVQD (reference sequence). Between the trimmed V and J ends, which lost 8 bases and 5 bases, there was a span of 8 bases. This CDR3 is 11 amino acids long. This CDR3 is CASRAGDTQYF. In nucleotides, the CDR3 is TGCGCCAGCCGAGCGGGAGATACGCAGTATTTT.

V gene TRBV27 combines with J gene TRBJ2-5; 7 bases agree with TRBD2. Germline CDR1 is MNHEY and CDR2 is SMNVEV (reference sequence). The CDR3 contains 13 residues. V lost 8 bases to trimming and J lost 4 bases; unmatched junction nucleotides: 7. The CDR3 bases are TGTGCCAGCGCCGGGAGGAAAGGAGAGACCCAGTACTTC. Protein product: CASAGRKGETQYF.

The chain links TRBV7-2 to TRBJ2-3, with TRBD2 matching over 8 bases. V lost 4 bases, J lost 0 bases, and 6 bases stayed unmatched. CDR3 length equals 16 residues. Per the germline V gene, CDR1 is SGHTA and CDR2 is FQGNSA. CDR3 DNA sequence: TGTGCCAGCAGCTCAATAGCGGGAATTAGCACAGATACGCAGTATTTT. It yields the protein CASSSIAGISTDTQYF.

This clone appeared once. The chain employs TRBV5-5 and TRBJ1-4; 7 nucleotides line up with TRBD1. The CDR3 contains 16 residues. In germline, CDR1 is SGHKS, CDR2 YYEKEE (reference sequence). Trimming cost V 4 bases and J 3 bases; bases outside gene matches: 9. The CDR3 here is CASSQNWGQPNEKLFF. DNA of the CDR3: TGTGCCAGCAGCCAGAACTGGGGACAGCCTAATGAAAAACTGTTTTTT.

The chain is built from TRBV7-9 and TRBJ1-2; 7 positions match TRBD1. CDR3 length equals 15 residues. Trimming cost V 0 bases and J 4 bases; bases outside gene matches: 5. Germline lookup yields CDR1 SEHNR and CDR2 FQNEAQ (reference sequence). Here the CDR3 reads CASSLATGTAYGYTF. CDR3 bases: TGTGCCAGCAGCTTAGCCACCGGGACAGCCTATGGCTACACCTTC. The complete variable domain, with remaining parts taken from reference TRBV7-9 and TRBJ1-2, reads DTGVSQNPRHKITKRGQNVTFRCDPISEHNRLYWYRQTLGQGPEFLTYFQNEAQLEKSRLLSDRFSAERPKGSFSTLEIQRTEQGDSAMYLCASSLATGTAYGYTFGSGTRLTVV.

The chain is built from TRBV18 and TRBJ2-5, with a weak D call TRBD1 (5 bases). Germline CDR1 reads KGHSH; CDR2 reads LQKENI. V was cut by 2 bases and J by 4 bases, with 11 bases left in between. The CDR3 runs to 14 residues. CDR3 coding DNA: TGTGCCAGCTCACCAAGGGGAATAGGAGAGACCCAGTACTTC. It is translated as CASSPRGIGETQYF.

V usage is TRBV4-1 and J usage is TRBJ2-3; a weak D match, TRBD2 (5 bases). The CDR3 contains 17 residues. The ends were cut back, 2 bases at V and 0 bases at J, with 15 bases in the middle. The V gene's germline CDR1 is MGHRA and CDR2 YSYEKL. The CDR3 spells CASSQPHWGVSTDTQYF. CDR3 sequence (DNA): TGCGCCAGCAGCCAACCGCATTGGGGAGTAAGCACAGATACGCAGTATTTT.

This sequence joins TRBV9 and TRBJ2-5, with D possibly matching TRBD1 (5 bases). The CDR3 contains 13 residues. V lost 4 bases and J 4 bases, leaving 11 bases between the germline ends. Germline V gene sequence: CDR1 SGDLS, CDR2 YYNGEE. Here the CDR3 reads CASSWGPGETQYF. CDR3 DNA: TGTGCCAGCAGCTGGGGCCCAGGAGAGACCCAGTACTTC.

The V and J genes are TRBV5-1 and TRBJ1-2, with 8 bases aligning to TRBD1. CDR3 length equals 13 residues. V gave up 4 bases and J gave up 7 bases; unmatched junction bases: 6. The germline CDR1 and CDR2 sequences are SGHRS and YFSETQ. CDR3 DNA sequence: TGCGCCAGCAGCGTAGACAGGGGAGGTGGCTACACCTTC. It encodes CASSVDRGGGYTF.

The chain joins TRBV28 to TRBJ1-5, with D perhaps TRBD1 (5 bases). V shed 8 bases and J shed 7 bases, with 15 bases lying between them. The germline CDR1 and CDR2 sequences are MDHEN and SYDVKM. The CDR3 is made up of 13 amino acids. The CDR3 DNA reads TGTGCCAGCGCCCCCGGGGGAAGACAGCCCCAGCATTTT. Translated, it gives CASAPGGRQPQHF.

This chain uses TRBV30 with TRBJ1-4; D not certain. The CDR3 totals 13 residues. V was clipped by 3 bases and J by 1 base, with 6 bases between them. Germline values: CDR1 GTSNPN, CDR2 SVGIG (reference sequence). The CDR3: CAWRGLTNEKLFF. In DNA, the CDR3 is TGTGCCTGGAGAGGACTAACTAATGAAAAACTGTTTTTT.